This T cell receptor (beta chain) originates from a study of immune cell composition in non-small cell lung cancer. At the level of the study: Most cases were lung adenocarcinoma or squamous cell carcinoma.

The CDR3 runs to 15 residues. The germline gives CDR1 LNHDA, CDR2 SQIVND (reference sequence). The junction had 4 bases not matched to a gene; V was cut back by 2 bases and J by 3 bases. The table came from immunoSEQ multiplex PCR; TCRdb's copy has only in-frame clones and leaves some out. Seen here are around 10,000 clones, approximately 60% observed once, and the top ten hold about 20%. Worth noting for this clone: Its antigen remains unknown.

Study results and limitations: Overall clonality, unlike maximal tumour-associated clone frequency, did not predict TIL reactivity.

The rearrangement uses TRBV19 and TRBJ2-5; 9 bases map to TRBD1. The sequenced sample was lung tumor tissue. The clonotype was recovered from a human donor with non-small cell lung cancer. CDR3 sequence: CASSIRGQGEETQYF. The CDR3 DNA sequence: TGTGCCAGTAGTATACGGGGACAGGGAGAAGAGACCCAGTACTTC.